This T cell receptor beta chain appears in the sequencing data of a study of blood T cell repertoires in COVID-19 (dated by TCRdb to 2018 to 2021). Background on the whole study: Samples from collaborators originated in the United States, Italy and Spain and spanned both the acute and convalescent phases of COVID-19. Sample metadata almost always included a de-identified subject ID, COVID-19 status, age in years and sex. The dataset comprised deeply sampled blood TCRbeta repertoires from subjects exposed to, actively infected with, or recovered from COVID-19. Where HLA class I and class II types were available, the types were taken from metadata supplied by the sample provider, not from assay-based typing. The repertoires were released in a freely available public database meant as a resource for research on the immune response to SARS-CoV-2. The prospective study material was composed of cDNA or gDNA derived from T cells, B-cell-depleted T cells, or PBMCs. The samples were drawn from two sources: the first 160 participants of the ongoing ImmuneRACE study, and 1,254 subjects contributed by 6 global collaborators. Study-level results and caveats: The quantity of clinical and demographic metadata differed by source and by participant and was supplied without curation.

On this clone: The specificity of this receptor is unknown. No much larger clone exists at a distance of one base, and base qualities are not known.

The CDR3, cysteine through phenylalanine, is 14 amino acids long. Only CDR3 DNA remains: 42 bases, in frame from the first base. V is trimmed back by 3 bases and J by 2 bases, and the junction contains 2 bases that no gene match accounts for. According to the germline V gene, CDR1 reads SGHDT and CDR2 reads YYEEEE. Participants in the prospective study were aged about 18 to 95 years, lived in under 30 United States geographic areas, and enrolled through a virtual design. To assign participants to cohorts, the prospective study relied on clinical history that participants themselves reported in a screening survey and a study questionnaire. ImmuneRACE Cohort 3 recovered participants were defined by two consecutive negative NP/OP PCR tests, healthcare professional clearance, or symptom resolution. In the prospective study, mobile phlebotomists collected whole blood, serum and a nasopharyngeal or oropharyngeal swab from each participant. Additional blood draws and questionnaires over an approximately 2-month period could optionally be provided by prospective study participants. Before DNA extraction, prospective study blood samples were shipped either frozen or at room temperature.

The immunoSEQ Assay, a bias-controlled multiplex PCR, was used to amplify TCRbeta CDR3 regions from genomic DNA. The paper's processing steps were these. The number of nucleated cells in each sample was estimated from the amplification of reference gene primers within the assay. To quantify the absolute abundance of each unique TCRbeta CDR3 rearrangement, sequence reads were collapsed and filtered. For each sample, productive Simpson clonality was calculated as the square root of Simpson's diversity index across productive rearrangements. In TCRdb, the immuneACCESS table is reduced to in-frame sequences with V and J assigned. These tables do not hold every clone; where another copy was compared, an unresolved V gene accounts for under half, and the others remain unexplained. That table gives V, J and clone size, and the DNA gave D and trimming. The sample includes about 140,000 clones, with about three quarters observed a single time. The top ten constitute around 3.2% of the sample.

The V and J segments used are TRBV5-6 and TRBJ1-3, with 7 junctional bases fitting TRBD1. The specimen was PBMCs or T cells enriched from blood (not recorded which). The sequence derives from a woman aged 45-60 years who had recovered from COVID-19. The CDR3 region has the sequence CASSSTGTGNTIYF. The nucleotide sequence reads TGTGCCAGCAGCTCGACAGGGACTGGAAACACCATATATTTT.